This TCR beta chain was found in a study of PD-L1 blockade in urothelial cancer. The wider study: Patients had undergone 0 to 3 prior chemotherapy regimens. The study recovered a median of 141,255 T cells per blood sample. Study-wide points: By 3 weeks, tumor-associated blood clones had expanded more in durable-benefit patients.

Turning to this clone: Its antigen is unidentified.

Time point reported: pretreatment peripheral blood. The CDR3 runs to 11 residues. Germline values: CDR1 LNHDA, CDR2 SQIVND (reference sequence). Unmatched junction bases numbered 3, after V lost 9 bases and J lost 5 bases. PCRs were each spiked with synthetic TCR analog templates. The method was immunoSEQ multiplex PCR; TCRdb's version includes in-frame clones alone and lacks a portion of them. The data hold 70,000 to 100,000 clones, with around 83% observed a single time. This sequence originates from a man aged 55-75 years with urothelial cancer. This sample comprised PBMCs, obtained around atezolizumab (anti-PD-L1) treatment. The rearrangement uses TRBV19 and TRBJ2-7, with 8 bases aligning to TRBD1. CDR3 sequence: CASRGPHEQYF. The CDR3 DNA reads as TGTGCCAGCAGGGGGCCCCACGAGCAGTACTTC.